This T cell receptor beta chain stems from a study of cytomegalovirus exposure and HLA in healthy donors. Study-wide context: Some 180 million T cells yielded 117 million unique TCR beta sequences in earlier analysis.

The PCR used 60 Vbeta and 13 Jbeta primers. The repertoire was sequenced with immunoSEQ multiplex PCR; TCRdb's copy has only in-frame clones and lacks some. Of 90,000 to 120,000 clones in the sample, around 74% were seen once. Study-wide findings and caveats: It was in a later analysis that TCR association rates were seen to vary by HLA locus, highest for DRB1 and lowest for HLA-C. Earlier analysis yielded a pattern in which most TCR beta V segments were productive about 90% or about 30% of the time. Later analysis reportedly placed an Asian-associated ancestry cluster below the roughly 700-donor mean in N-insertions.

In germline, CDR1 is MNHEY, CDR2 SVGAGI. V was trimmed by 2 bases and J by 8 bases, leaving 12 bases between them. The CDR3 has 13 residues. Comment on this clone: The antigen remains unidentified.

This chain uses TRBV6-5 with TRBJ1-2; D is perhaps TRBD1 (6 bases). This TCR derives from a woman aged 40 to 50 in good health and CMV-seropositive. Sequenced input: PBMCs. CDR3 DNA: TGTGCCAGCAGTTACGTCAGGGGCCACGGCTACACCTTC. Translating it yields CASSYVRGHGYTF.